This T cell receptor beta chain appears in the sequencing data of a study of shared clonotypes between healthy human individuals (dated by TCRdb to the early 2020s). For the study in its entirety: The cohort comprised two women and a few men aged 18 to 49 years. For each donor, three plates each were used for CD4 naive and CD4 memory, two plates were used for CD8 naive, and one plate was used for CD8 memory. The study deeply sequenced blood TCR repertoires of five healthy adults to estimate repertoire size and the extent of clonotype sharing between individuals. Different laboratories and diverse techniques were used to prepare libraries and sequence TCR repertoires, to increase sequencing depth and limit assay-specific biases. Leukapheresis yielded between about 0.9 and 10 billion PBMCs per donor.

About this clone itself: The clone's antigen remains unknown. At one boundary the junction diverges from the germline segment, which might be a read error.

Results and caveats for the whole study, not just this receptor: The genetic and exposure-history diversity represented was limited by the small number of donors. Sharing across a handful of donors was observed for around 5% of naive CD4, 3.5% of naive CD8, 2.3% of memory CD4, and roughly 0.4% of memory CD8 clonotypes. Naive subsets generally had larger estimated clonotype richness than memory subsets did. Rarefaction of sorted-subset datasets indicated incomplete sequencing despite the large sequencing depth. Pairwise subsampling led to the expectation that sequencing depth would affect the degree of clonotype sharing among donors. Sampling was restricted to blood, and TCR repertoires in tissue are likely to differ from TCR repertoires in blood. Compared with non-shared clonotypes, the clonotypes found in all four sorted-subset donors had higher generation probabilities.

TCR CDR3 regions were amplified from genomic DNA by multiplex PCR using the deep immunoSEQ assay. Extracted genomic DNA from each cell subset was spread evenly across all wells of several immunoSEQ 96-well plates, with each plate serving as a replicate. For sorted subsets, roughly 0.2 ug genomic DNA, equal to tens of thousands of T cell genomes, was loaded into each replicate PCR. The purified libraries were quantified using a Qubit 3.0 fluorometer, sized with a Bioanalyzer 2100, and then quantified again using the KAPA Library Quantification kit. Every immunoSEQ 96-well plate was sequenced on a dedicated single-read 150-cycle Illumina NextSeq 550 flow cell. The authors' analysis ran thus. Because the immunoSEQ output held only junctional sequences and lacked quality scores, the filtering could not match the filtering applied to full-length reads. Sequences were annotated with PyIR, a Python wrapper for IgBLAST v1.9, using IMGT germline references to assign V/J genes and CDR3. Reads with weak V/J assignments (E-value above 1e-6), missing CDR3, stop codons, out-of-frame junctions, or ambiguous translated residues were removed. V3J clonotypes were defined as sequences sharing the same inferred V gene, J gene, and CDR3 amino acid sequence. Percentage overlap between repertoires was computed as shared unique clonotypes divided by the size of the smaller repertoire. RTK rarefaction, the Chao1 estimator, and Recon v2.1 estimates of unobserved clonotypes were used to assess repertoire richness. OLGA was used to compute generation probabilities for all TCRbeta clonotypes that the gDNA method yielded from a few donors. As stored in TCRdb, this immuneACCESS dataset retains in-frame rearrangements with V and J assigned. A fraction of the clones does not appear; measured against another copy, unresolved V genes explain less than half of the discrepancy, and the remainder lacks a known reason. V, J and clone size are those of that table, while D and trimming were read from the DNA. The sample table contains over a million clones; only one count was recorded for around 98% of them. The ten most abundant clones make up roughly 0.4% of the sample.

The donors were healthy, HIV-negative adults who had no recently reported acute infections or vaccinations. Every donor was a Caucasian adult residing in Nashville, Tennessee, USA. Magnetic negative selection was used to enrich CD4+ T cells, after which naive cells were positively selected on CD45RA and the negative fraction became the memory subset. Blood was obtained by leukapheresis, after which PBMCs were separated by Ficoll-Histopaque density gradient centrifugation and cryopreserved in liquid nitrogen vapor phase. Purity and quantity of every magnetically sorted T cell population were checked by analytical flow cytometry. From each sorted fraction, genomic DNA was isolated and quantified by UV absorbance on a Nanodrop 2000c. The CDR3 sequence holds 13 residues, the cysteine and phenylalanine included. Only the CDR3 DNA is retained, 39 bases long and in frame from the first base. The germline V gene (reference sequence) gives CDR1 as SSHAT and CDR2 as FNYEAQ.

Sequenced sample: naive CD4+ T cells sorted from blood. According to the study, the label for this sample's cell subset or site signals: CD45RA+ positively selected. This receptor was obtained from a man aged 30 to 45 in good health. This chain is built from TRBV7-7 and TRBJ2-1, with TRBD1 tentatively as D gene (5 bases match). Read as DNA, the sequence is TGTGCTAGCAGCTCCGACAGACACAATGAGCAGTTCTTC. It translates to CASSSDRHNEQFF.